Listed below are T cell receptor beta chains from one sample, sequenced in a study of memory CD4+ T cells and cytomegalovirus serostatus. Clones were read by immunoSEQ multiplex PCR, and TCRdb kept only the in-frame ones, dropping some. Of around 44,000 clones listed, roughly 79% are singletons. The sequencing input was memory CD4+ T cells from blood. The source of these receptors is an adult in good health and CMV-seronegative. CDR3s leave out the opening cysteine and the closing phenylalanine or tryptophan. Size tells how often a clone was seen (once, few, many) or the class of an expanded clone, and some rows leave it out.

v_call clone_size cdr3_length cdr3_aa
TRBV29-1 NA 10 SVGQAAYEQY
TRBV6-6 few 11 ASSPFSQETQY
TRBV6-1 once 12 ASSGAGGTDTQY
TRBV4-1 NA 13 ASSQDSGVGQPQH
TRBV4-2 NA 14 ASSFQTSGTYNEQF
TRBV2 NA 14 ASFPRHTRDTGELF
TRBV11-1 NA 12 ASSSPGGGSPLH
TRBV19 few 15 ASSMVPSGTRNYGYT
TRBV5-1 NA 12 ASSSEGGITEAF
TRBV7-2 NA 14 ASSLGQTSYNYGYT
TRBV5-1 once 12 ASSDPGGAHEQY
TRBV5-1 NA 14 ASSSGLAVNTGELF
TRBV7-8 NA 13 ASSLGPGQGFIEY
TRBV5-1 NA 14 ASSLGDSFSGNTIY
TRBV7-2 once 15 ASSLGFGFGANEKLF
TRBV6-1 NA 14 ASSEGALHPYNEQF
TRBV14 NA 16 ASSQVLGLNSQNYGYT
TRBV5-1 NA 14 ASRQTTEDYSYEQY
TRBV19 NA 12 ASSIVLGAYEQY
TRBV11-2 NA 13 ASSLGPQVMNTIY
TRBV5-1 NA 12 ASSPSSGGGQQY
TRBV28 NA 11 ASRPTGNYGYT
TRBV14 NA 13 ASRRSGGPYNEQF
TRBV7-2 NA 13 ASSLSGGISYEQY
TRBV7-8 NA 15 ASSSSRDMPAKNIQY
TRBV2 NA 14 ASSELGTANNSPLH
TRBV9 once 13 ASSVGGRSHNEQF
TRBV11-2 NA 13 ASRKTGDVWETQY
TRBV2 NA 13 ASRYDSRVGTEAF
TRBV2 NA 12 ASRRTPNTGELF
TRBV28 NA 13 ASSSPGQRNHEAF
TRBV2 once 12 ASRGNRGRQPQH
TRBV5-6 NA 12 ASSSTGLDYGYT
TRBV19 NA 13 ASTRDRGGNQPQH
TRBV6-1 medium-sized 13 ASSEKVLTGNTIY
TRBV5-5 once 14 ASSPLGTALRWGYT
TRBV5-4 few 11 ASSLASSGELF